Listed here are 18 T cell receptor beta chains from one sample, sequenced in a study of T cell repertoires in cytomegalovirus infection. In TCRdb, the reads were re-called with MiXCR into one record per CDR3 protein. The sample has around 900,000 distinct CDR3 sequences; around a third are singletons. Which antigens these TCRs recognize remains unknown. The sample here was cultured CD8+ T cells from PBMCs, taken from culture after CMV antigen stimulation. The origin of the receptors is a human donor in good health (CMV status not recorded). Some clones in this sample may be carry-over from other donors' samples.

CDR3 protein: CASSEGWNYGYTF. CDR3 nucleotides: TGTGCCAGCAGTGAAGGGTGGAACTATGGCTACACCTTC. The genes are TRBV25-1 and TRBJ1-2; unclear D gene. This CDR3 spans 13 amino acids. V lost 2 bases and J lost 2, with 6 bases in between. Germline CDR1 MGHDK, CDR2 SYGVNS.

This clonotype was detected a few times. The chain joins TRBV10-3 to TRBJ1-6; 8 bases fit TRBD1. The trim removed 0 bases at V and 3 bases at J, leaving 1 base unmatched. The germline CDR1 and CDR2 sequences are ENHRY and SYGVKD. The CDR3 runs 16 residues. CDR3 sequence: CAISESGQGYNSPLHF. In DNA, the CDR3 is TGTGCCATCAGTGAGTCAGGACAGGGCTATAATTCACCCCTCCACTTT.

This rearrangement joins TRBV4-2 to TRBJ2-1, with D maybe TRBD1 (6 bases). The CDR3 sequence is 16 residues long. Trimming removed 3 bases from V and 9 bases from J, with 21 bases in between. CDR1 is LGHNA and CDR2 is YNFKEQ in the germline V gene. CDR3 region: CASSHPTPPGESEQFF. Here the CDR3 DNA reads TGTGCCAGCAGCCATCCCACTCCACCAGGGGAGAGTGAGCAGTTCTTC.

The chain recombines TRBV5-1 with TRBJ2-3; 8 nucleotides agree with TRBD2. CDR1 SGHRS and CDR2 YFSETQ come from the germline V gene. V was clipped by 7 bases and J by 0 bases; unmatched bases: 10. The CDR3 runs 16 residues. The CDR3 here is CASAWPSGGSTDTQYF. The CDR3 coding sequence is TGCGCCAGCGCCTGGCCCAGCGGGGGTAGCACAGATACGCAGTATTTT.

This clonotype was detected a few times. The chain links TRBV19 to TRBJ1-2; TRBD1 matches at 11 bases. Germline lookup yields CDR1 LNHDA and CDR2 SQIVND (reference sequence). The CDR3 has 16 amino acids. Trimming cost V 9 bases and J 4 bases; bases outside gene matches: 13. This CDR3 is CASLGDRGYEGYGYTF. The CDR3 DNA reads TGTGCCAGCTTGGGGGACAGGGGGTACGAAGGCTATGGCTACACCTTC.

This chain uses TRBV27 with TRBJ2-7; 8 bases line up with TRBD2. CDR3 length: 15 residues. V lost 0 bases to trimming and J lost 6 bases; unmatched junction nucleotides: 7. Germline V lookup: CDR1 MNHEY, CDR2 SMNVEV (reference sequence). CDR3 region: CASSLSPAGAAEQYV. The DNA of the CDR3 is TGTGCCAGCAGTTTATCTCCAGCGGGGGCAGCCGAGCAGTACGTC.

V usage is TRBV5-4 and J usage is TRBJ2-1, with D possibly matching TRBD1 (5 bases). The CDR3 has 14 residues. Germline assignment: CDR1 SGHNT and CDR2 YYREEE (reference sequence). Trimming cost V 2 bases and J 7 bases, with 13 bases left between them. CDR3 sequence reads: CASSLGVDQNEQFF. Written as DNA, the CDR3 is TGTGCCAGCAGCTTAGGGGTTGACCAGAATGAGCAGTTCTTC.

This clonotype has a handful of counts. The chain links TRBV5-6 to TRBJ2-7; D call uncertain. Germline assignment: CDR1 SGHDT and CDR2 YYEEEE. The CDR3 length is 13 residues. V was pared by 3 bases and J by 2 bases, with 9 bases between. The CDR3 DNA sequence: TGTGCCAGCAGCTCAACACGAACCTACGAGCAGTACGTC. This encodes CASSSTRTYEQYV.

This clonotype occurred a few times. The CDR3 reads CASSFQAGRTDTQYF. Here the CDR3 DNA reads TGTGCCAGCAGTTTCCAGGCGGGTAGGACAGATACGCAGTATTTT. This rearrangement joins TRBV28 to TRBJ2-3, with a possible D match to TRBD2 (5 bases). The V gene's germline CDR1 is MDHEN and CDR2 SYDVKM. This CDR3 is 15 amino acids long. The V end was cut by 3 bases, the J end by 3 bases, with 13 bases between.

This sequence joins TRBV15 and TRBJ1-1; no definite D call. The CDR3 has 14 amino acids. V was shortened by 8 bases and J by 3 bases, with 16 bases between the two germline ends. Germline-derived CDR1 and CDR2 are LNHNV and YYDKDF (reference sequence). Written as DNA, the CDR3 is TGTGCCACCCAAGATGTCAGAGGGCACACTGAAGCTTTCTTT. Translating it yields CATQDVRGHTEAFF.

This clonotype was recorded a few times. The chain carries TRBV3-1 and TRBJ2-2, with 7 bases aligning to TRBD2. The CDR3 contains 15 residues. The germline V gene has CDR1 LGHDT and CDR2 YNNKEL (reference sequence). Unmatched junction bases numbered 5, after V lost 5 bases and J lost 2 bases. CDR3 nucleotides: TGTGCCAGCAGCACTACGGGGGGTAACACCGGGGAGCTGTTTTTT. The encoded protein is CASSTTGGNTGELFF.

The chain has TRBV27 and TRBJ1-1; D uncertain. V lost 5 bases and J lost 7, with 17 bases in between. This CDR3 is built from 14 residues. Germline V gene lookup returns CDR1 MNHEY and CDR2 SMNVEV (reference sequence). The CDR3 region has the DNA TGTGCCAGCAGTCCAATCGGAGGGAGAGTTGAAGCTTTCTTT. Translation: CASSPIGGRVEAFF.

The V and J genes are TRBV19 and TRBJ2-1, with TRBD2 matching over 7 bases. CDR3 length equals 16 residues. Germline loops: CDR1 LNHDA, CDR2 SQIVND (reference sequence). Trimming cost V 3 bases and J 4 bases; bases outside gene matches: 9. The CDR3 coding sequence is TGTGCCAGTAGTATCTCCGGGACTACTCATTACAATGAGCAGTTCTTC. This encodes CASSISGTTHYNEQFF.

The chain recombines TRBV4-1 with TRBJ1-1, with D perhaps matching TRBD1 (5 bases). Germline V gene lookup returns CDR1 MGHRA and CDR2 YSYEKL. Trimming cost V 6 bases and J 6 bases, with 14 bases left between them. This CDR3 is built from 13 residues. This CDR3 reads CASSYSRDAEAFF. CDR3 DNA sequence: TGCGCCAGCAGTTATAGCAGGGACGCTGAAGCTTTCTTT.

V and J are TRBV27 and TRBJ2-6; 11 bases map to TRBD1. The CDR3 covers 18 residues. The J segment lost 2 bases and the V segment lost 4 bases, leaving 7 bases of the junction unmatched. Germline lookup yields CDR1 MNHEY and CDR2 SMNVEV (reference sequence). The CDR3 DNA is TGTGCCAGCAGTTCACGGACAGGGGGCCGGGCTGGGGCCAACGTCCTGACTTTC. It encodes CASSSRTGGRAGANVLTF.

This clonotype was detected many times. The CDR3: CASSHPGQGHYNEQFF. Written as DNA, the CDR3 is TGTGCCAGCAGCCACCCGGGACAGGGCCACTACAATGAGCAGTTCTTC. This sequence joins TRBV14 and TRBJ2-1, with 9 bases that match TRBD1. J lost 3 bases, V lost 3 bases, and 6 bases had no gene match. The CDR3 consists of 16 residues. The V gene's germline CDR1 is SGHDN and CDR2 FVKESK. Full variable domain (remainder filled in from reference TRBV14 and TRBJ2-1): EAGVTQFPSHSVIEKGQTVTLRCDPISGHDNLYWYRRVMGKEIKFLLHFVKESKQDESGMPNNRFLAERTGGTYSTLKVQPAELEDSGVYFCASSHPGQGHYNEQFFGPGTRLTVL.

The CDR3 DNA sequence: TGTGCCAGCAGTACATGGAATCGCGGGATCTACGAGCAGTACGTC. Amino acids: CASSTWNRGIYEQYV. The J gene is TRBJ2-7, the V gene TRBV6-2 or TRBV6-3, with D maybe TRBD2 (6 bases). There are 15 residues in the CDR3. Germline V CDR1 and CDR2: MNHEY, SVGEGT. V was shortened by 5 bases and J by 3 bases, with 17 bases between the two germline ends.

This chain uses TRBV14 with TRBJ2-7; 8 positions agree with TRBD1. CDR3 size: 13 residues. Germline V gives CDR1 SGHDN, CDR2 FVKESK. The junction had 5 bases not matched to a gene; V was cut back by 5 bases and J by 5 bases. The CDR3 coding sequence is TGTGCCAGCAGCATTAGGACAGGGCACGAGCAGTACTTC. This codes for CASSIRTGHEQYF.